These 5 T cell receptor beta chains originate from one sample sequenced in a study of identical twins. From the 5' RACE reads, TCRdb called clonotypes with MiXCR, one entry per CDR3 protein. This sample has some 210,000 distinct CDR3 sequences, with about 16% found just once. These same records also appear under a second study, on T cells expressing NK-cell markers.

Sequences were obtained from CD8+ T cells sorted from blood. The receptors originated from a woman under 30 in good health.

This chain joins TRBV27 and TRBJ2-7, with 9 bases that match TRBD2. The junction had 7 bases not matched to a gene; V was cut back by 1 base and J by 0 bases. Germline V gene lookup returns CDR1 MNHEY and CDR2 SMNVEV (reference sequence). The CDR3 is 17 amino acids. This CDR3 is CASSLYASGVDSYEQYF. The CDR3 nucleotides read TGTGCCAGCAGTTTATATGCTAGCGGGGTTGACTCCTACGAGCAGTACTTC.

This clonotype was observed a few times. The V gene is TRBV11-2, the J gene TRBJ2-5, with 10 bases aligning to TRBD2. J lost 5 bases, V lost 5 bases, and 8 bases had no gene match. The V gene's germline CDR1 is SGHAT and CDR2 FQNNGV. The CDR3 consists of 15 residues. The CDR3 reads CASSIYPGLAETQYF. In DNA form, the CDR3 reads TGTGCCAGCAGCATATACCCGGGACTAGCGGAGACCCAGTACTTC.

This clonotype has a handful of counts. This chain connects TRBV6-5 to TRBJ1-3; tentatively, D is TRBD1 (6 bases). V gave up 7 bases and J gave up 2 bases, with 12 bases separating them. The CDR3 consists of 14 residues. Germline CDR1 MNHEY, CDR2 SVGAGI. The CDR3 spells CASNKQGTGNTIYF. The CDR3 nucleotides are TGTGCCAGCAACAAACAGGGAACTGGAAACACCATATATTTT.

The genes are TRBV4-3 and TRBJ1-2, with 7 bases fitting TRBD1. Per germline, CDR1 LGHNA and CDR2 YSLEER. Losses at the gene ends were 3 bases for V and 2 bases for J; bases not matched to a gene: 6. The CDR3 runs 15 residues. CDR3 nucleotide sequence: TGCGCCAGCAGCCAGTCTTTGACAGGGAACTATGGCTACACCTTC. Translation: CASSQSLTGNYGYTF.

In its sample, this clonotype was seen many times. The CDR3 coding sequence is TGTGCCAGCAGCTTAACCTTTTACAATGAGCAGTTCTTC. Its protein is CASSLTFYNEQFF. The J gene is TRBJ2-1, the V gene TRBV7-6; the D is unclear. The CDR3 sequence is 13 residues long. V was pared by 2 bases and J by 4 bases, with 6 bases between. CDR1 and CDR2 (germline): SGHVS, FNYEAQ.